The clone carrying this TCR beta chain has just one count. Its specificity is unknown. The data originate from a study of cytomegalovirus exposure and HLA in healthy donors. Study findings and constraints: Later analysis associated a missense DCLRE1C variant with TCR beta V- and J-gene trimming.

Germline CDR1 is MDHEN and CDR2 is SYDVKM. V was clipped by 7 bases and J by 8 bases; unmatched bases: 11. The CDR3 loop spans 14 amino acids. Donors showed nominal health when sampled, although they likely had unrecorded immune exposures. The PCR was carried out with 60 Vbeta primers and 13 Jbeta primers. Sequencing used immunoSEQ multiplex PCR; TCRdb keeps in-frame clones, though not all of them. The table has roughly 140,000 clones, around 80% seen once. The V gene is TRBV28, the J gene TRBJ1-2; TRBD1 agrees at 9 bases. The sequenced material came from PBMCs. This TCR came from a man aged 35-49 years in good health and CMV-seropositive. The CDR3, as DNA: TGTGCCAGCAAGGACAGGGGCTCACTTAACGGCTACACCTTC. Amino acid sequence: CASKDRGSLNGYTF.